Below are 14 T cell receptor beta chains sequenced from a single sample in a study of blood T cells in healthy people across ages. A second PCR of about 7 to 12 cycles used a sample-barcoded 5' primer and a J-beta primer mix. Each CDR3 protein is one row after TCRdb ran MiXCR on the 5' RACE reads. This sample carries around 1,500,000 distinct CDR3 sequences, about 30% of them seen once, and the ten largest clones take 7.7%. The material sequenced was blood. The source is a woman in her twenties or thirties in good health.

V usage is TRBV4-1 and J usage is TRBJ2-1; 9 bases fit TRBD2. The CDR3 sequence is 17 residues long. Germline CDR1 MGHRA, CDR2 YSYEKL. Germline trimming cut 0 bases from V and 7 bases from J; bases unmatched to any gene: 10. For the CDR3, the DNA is TGCGCCAGCAGCCAAGAGGGTGGGCTAGCGGGGAGGAATGAGCAGTTCTTC. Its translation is CASSQEGGLAGRNEQFF.

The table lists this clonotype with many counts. CDR3 sequence: CSASGGALAGPAGDEQYF. CDR3 bases: TGCAGTGCTAGCGGGGGCGCACTAGCGGGGCCCGCGGGGGACGAGCAGTACTTC. The chain links TRBV20-1 to TRBJ2-7; 10 nucleotides agree with TRBD2. This CDR3 has 18 residues. The germline CDR1 and CDR2 sequences are DFQATT and SNEGSKA (reference sequence). V shed 3 bases, J shed 5 bases, and the junction held 19 bases outside the gene matches.

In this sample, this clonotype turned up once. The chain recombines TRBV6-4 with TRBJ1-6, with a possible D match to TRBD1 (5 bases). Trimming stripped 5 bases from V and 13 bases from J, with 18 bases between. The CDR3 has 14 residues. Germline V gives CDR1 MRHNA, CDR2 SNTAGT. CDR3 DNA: TGTGCCAGCAGTAACCGGGACCCCAATATTCCCCTCCACTTT. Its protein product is CASSNRDPNIPLHF.

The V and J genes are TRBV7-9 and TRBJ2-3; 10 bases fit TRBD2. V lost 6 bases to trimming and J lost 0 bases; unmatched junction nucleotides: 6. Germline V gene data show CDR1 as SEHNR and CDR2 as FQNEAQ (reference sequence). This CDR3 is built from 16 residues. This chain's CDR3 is CASRTSSGSSTDTQYF. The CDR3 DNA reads TGTGCCAGCAGGACCTCTAGCGGGAGTAGCACAGATACGCAGTATTTT.

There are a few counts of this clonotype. CDR3 sequence (DNA): TGTGCCATCGCATTTATCAGGGATCAGCCCCAGCATTTT. It specifies CAIAFIRDQPQHF. The rearrangement links TRBV6-1 to TRBJ1-5; D may be TRBD1 (5 bases). Trimming stripped 10 bases from V and 5 bases from J, with 15 bases between. Germline loops: CDR1 MNHNS, CDR2 SASEGT. The CDR3 spans 13 residues.

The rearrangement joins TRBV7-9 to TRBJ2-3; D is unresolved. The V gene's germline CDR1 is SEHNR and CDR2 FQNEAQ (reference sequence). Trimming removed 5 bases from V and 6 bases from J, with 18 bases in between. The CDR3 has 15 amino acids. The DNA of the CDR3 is TGTGCCAGCAGCCAAGAGGCCAGGACCGGGGATACGCAGTATTTT. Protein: CASSQEARTGDTQYF.

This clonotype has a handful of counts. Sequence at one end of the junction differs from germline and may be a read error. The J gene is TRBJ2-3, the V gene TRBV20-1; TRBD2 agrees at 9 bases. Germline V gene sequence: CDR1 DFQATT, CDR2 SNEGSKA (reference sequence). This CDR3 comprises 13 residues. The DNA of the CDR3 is TGCAGTGCCAGAGGACTAGCGACAGATACGCAGTATTTT. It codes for CSARGLATDTQYF.

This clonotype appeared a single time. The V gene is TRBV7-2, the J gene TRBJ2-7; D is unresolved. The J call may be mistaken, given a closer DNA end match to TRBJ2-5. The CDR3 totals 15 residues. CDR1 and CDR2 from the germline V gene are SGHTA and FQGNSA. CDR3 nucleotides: TGTGCCAGCAGCTTAGAGGGAATTAGATGGGAGACCCAGTACTTC. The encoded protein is CASSLEGIRWETQYF.

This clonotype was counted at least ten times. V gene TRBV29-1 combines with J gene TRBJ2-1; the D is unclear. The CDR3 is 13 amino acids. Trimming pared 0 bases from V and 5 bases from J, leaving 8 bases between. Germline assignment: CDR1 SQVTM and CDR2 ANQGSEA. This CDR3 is CSVEETRDNEQFF. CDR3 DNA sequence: TGCAGCGTTGAAGAGACCCGGGACAATGAGCAGTTCTTC.

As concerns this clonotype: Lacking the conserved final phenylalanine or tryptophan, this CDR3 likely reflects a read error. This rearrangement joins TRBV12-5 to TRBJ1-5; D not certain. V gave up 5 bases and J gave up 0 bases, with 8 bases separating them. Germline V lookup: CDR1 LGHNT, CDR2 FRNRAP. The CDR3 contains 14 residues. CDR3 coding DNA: TGTGCTAGTGGTGACGGTTATAGCAATCAGCCCCAGCATGTT. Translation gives CASGDGYSNQPQHV.

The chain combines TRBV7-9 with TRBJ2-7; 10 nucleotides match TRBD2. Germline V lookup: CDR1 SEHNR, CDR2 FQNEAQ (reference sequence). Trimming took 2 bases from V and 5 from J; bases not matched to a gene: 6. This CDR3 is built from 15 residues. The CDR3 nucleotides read TGTGCCAGCAGCTTAAGGGCTAGCGGGAGTAACGAGCAGTACTTC. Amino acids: CASSLRASGSNEQYF.

The CDR3 spells CSVRQGWDETQYF. The CDR3 DNA reads as TGCAGCGTCCGACAGGGCTGGGACGAGACCCAGTACTTC. This chain links TRBV29-1 with TRBJ2-5; TRBD1 aligns across 7 bases. Germline V gives CDR1 SQVTM, CDR2 ANQGSEA. Losses at the gene ends were 6 bases for V and 5 bases for J; bases not matched to a gene: 9. The CDR3 totals 13 residues.

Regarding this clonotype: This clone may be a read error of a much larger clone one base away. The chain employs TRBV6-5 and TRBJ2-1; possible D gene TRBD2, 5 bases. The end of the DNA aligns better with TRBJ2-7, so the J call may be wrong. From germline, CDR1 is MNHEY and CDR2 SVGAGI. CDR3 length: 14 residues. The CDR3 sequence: CASGLLAAYNEQYF. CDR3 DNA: TGTGCCAGCGGCCTTCTAGCAGCCTACAATGAGCAGTACTTC.

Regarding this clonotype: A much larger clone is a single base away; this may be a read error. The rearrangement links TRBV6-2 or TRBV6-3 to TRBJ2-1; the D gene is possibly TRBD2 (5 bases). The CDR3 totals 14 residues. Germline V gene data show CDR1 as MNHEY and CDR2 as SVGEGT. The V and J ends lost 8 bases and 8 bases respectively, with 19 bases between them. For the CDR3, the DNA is TGTGCCAGCGGTTCACCCACTAGAAGGGATGAGCAGTTCTTC. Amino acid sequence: CASGSPTRRDEQFF.